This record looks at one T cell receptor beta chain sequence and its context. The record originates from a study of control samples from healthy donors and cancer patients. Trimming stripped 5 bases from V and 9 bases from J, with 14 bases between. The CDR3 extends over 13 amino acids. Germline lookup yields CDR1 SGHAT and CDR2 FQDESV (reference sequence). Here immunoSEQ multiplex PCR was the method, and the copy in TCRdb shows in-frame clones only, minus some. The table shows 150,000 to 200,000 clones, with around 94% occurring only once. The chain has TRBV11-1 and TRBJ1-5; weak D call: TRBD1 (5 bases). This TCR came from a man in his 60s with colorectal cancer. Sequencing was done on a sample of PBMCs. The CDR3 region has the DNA TGTGCCAGCAGCGCAGGGCCTGAAAGGCCCCAGCATTTT. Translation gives CASSAGPERPQHF.